One sample yielded the 32 T cell receptor beta chains listed below, sequenced in a study of identical twins. From the 5' RACE reads, TCRdb called clonotypes with MiXCR, one entry per CDR3 protein. The data hold about 200,000 distinct CDR3 sequences, with roughly a tenth observed a single time. Sequenced material: memory T cells sorted from blood. The source of these receptors is a middle-aged man in good health.

There are a few counts of this clonotype. The V call is TRBV6-4, the J call TRBJ2-4, with D tentatively TRBD2 (5 bases). Per germline, CDR1 MRHNA and CDR2 SNTAGT. Trimming cost V 6 bases and J 15 bases, with 15 bases left between them. The CDR3 totals 11 residues. CDR3 sequence reads: CASRKDWRRYF. The DNA for the CDR3 is TGTGCCAGCAGGAAGGACTGGCGAAGGTACTTC.

This clonotype has at least ten counts. This chain links TRBV10-3 with TRBJ1-2; a possible D gene is TRBD1 (6 bases). The CDR3 is 15 amino acids. Germline V gene data show CDR1 as ENHRY and CDR2 as SYGVKD. V was clipped by 7 bases and J by 2 bases, with 17 bases between them. The CDR3 coding sequence is TGTGCCATCAACGCGGGCCGGGACATCAACTATGGCTACACCTTC. It is translated as CAINAGRDINYGYTF.

This clonotype was detected many times. The rearrangement joins TRBV20-1 to TRBJ2-1; 15 bases are shared with TRBD2. This CDR3 is 17 amino acids long. The V and J ends lost 1 base and 10 bases, in that order; junction bases with no gene match: 11. Germline CDR1 reads DFQATT; CDR2 reads SNEGSKA (reference sequence). CDR3 sequence (DNA): TGCAGTGCTAGAGCCCCTTGGACTAGCGGGAGGGCCGAAGAGCAGTTCTTC. Residues: CSARAPWTSGRAEEQFF.

This clonotype has ten or more counts. J is TRBJ2-5 and V is TRBV12-3 or TRBV12-4; 8 bases line up with TRBD1. This CDR3 region has 15 residues. V was clipped by 1 base and J by 2 bases; unmatched bases: 3. The CDR3 DNA is TGTGCCAGCAGTTTAGGGACAGGGAGACAAGAGACCCAGTACTTC. As protein: CASSLGTGRQETQYF.

Ten or more counts support this clonotype. The J gene is TRBJ2-5, the V gene TRBV7-2; D possibly matches TRBD1 or TRBD2 (5 bases each). The V gene's germline CDR1 is SGHTA and CDR2 FQGNSA. There are 13 residues in the CDR3. V was pared by 0 bases and J by 5 bases, with 7 bases between. Written as DNA, the CDR3 is TGTGCCAGCAGCTTAGCGGGGGTGGAGACCCAGTACTTC. It is translated as CASSLAGVETQYF.

This clonotype came up many times. V usage is TRBV4-2 and J usage is TRBJ2-2; D perhaps matches TRBD2 (5 bases). V was pared by 0 bases and J by 0 bases, with 11 bases between. CDR1 and CDR2 (germline): LGHNA, YNFKEQ. There are 17 residues in the CDR3. The CDR3 protein is CASSQDLAGPNTGELFF. The CDR3 DNA follows: TGTGCCAGCAGCCAAGATTTGGCGGGCCCGAACACCGGGGAGCTGTTTTTT.

This clonotype was seen more than once but under ten times. The rearrangement links TRBV18 to TRBJ2-3; D perhaps matches TRBD2 (7 bases). From germline, CDR1 is KGHSH and CDR2 LQKENI. V shed 3 bases and J shed 7 bases, with 14 bases lying between them. The CDR3 is 14 amino acids. CDR3 sequence (DNA): TGTGCCAGCTCACCGGGGGGGGCCGATAATACGCAGTATTTT. This encodes CASSPGGADNTQYF.

This clonotype was recorded a few times. The chain combines TRBV20-1 with TRBJ2-3; 8 bases align to TRBD1. The CDR3 extends over 13 amino acids. The V gene end was trimmed by 3 bases and the J gene end by 6 bases; junction bases not matched to a gene: 5. Looked up from germline, CDR1 is DFQATT and CDR2 is SNEGSKA (reference sequence). The CDR3 DNA reads as TGCAGTGCTAGGACAGGGGCGGGCGATACGCAGTATTTT. This sequence encodes CSARTGAGDTQYF.

This clonotype was picked up a small number of times. The chain carries TRBV6-5 and TRBJ1-2; 7 bases align to TRBD1. The CDR3 extends over 15 amino acids. The J segment lost 2 bases and the V segment lost 7 bases, leaving 10 bases of the junction unmatched. CDR1 is MNHEY, CDR2 SVGAGI, per germline. The CDR3 region is CASILRDRVNYGYTF. In nucleotides, the CDR3 is TGTGCCAGCATACTCCGGGACAGAGTAAACTATGGCTACACCTTC.

This clonotype was detected a few times. The V and J genes are TRBV3-1 and TRBJ1-4; D ambiguous. Germline assignment: CDR1 LGHDT and CDR2 YNNKEL (reference sequence). The V gene lost 3 bases and the J gene lost 9 bases, with 5 bases spanning the gap. The CDR3 is 11 residues long. The CDR3 DNA follows: TGTGCCAGCAGCCAGGCGAAAAAACTGTTTTTT. It codes for CASSQAKKLFF. Filled out from reference TRBV3-1 and TRBJ1-4, the complete variable domain reads DTAVSQTPKYLVTQMGNDKSIKCEQNLGHDTMYWYKQDSKKFLKIMFSYNNKELIINETVPNRFSPKSPDKAHLNLHINSLELGDSAVYFCASSQAKKLFFGSGTQLSVL.

This clonotype was counted once. The J gene is TRBJ2-7, the V gene TRBV20-1, with TRBD2 identical over 8 bases. V trimming: 0 bases; J trimming: 2 bases; junction bases outside the gene matches: 18. The length of the CDR3 is 19 residues. CDR1 is DFQATT, CDR2 SNEGSKA, per germline (reference sequence). The CDR3 loop reads CSAREGFGSGGALTYEQYF. CDR3 coding DNA: TGCAGTGCTAGAGAAGGATTTGGTTCGGGGGGGGCCCTTACCTACGAGCAGTACTTC.

In its sample, this clonotype was seen many times. The rearrangement joins TRBV20-1 to TRBJ1-3; D is unclear. V lost 0 bases to trimming and J lost 4 bases, with 10 bases between them. The CDR3 is made up of 14 amino acids. Germline CDR1 and CDR2: DFQATT and SNEGSKA (reference sequence). The CDR3 loop reads CSAREARKGNTIYF. The CDR3 DNA is TGCAGTGCTAGAGAGGCCAGAAAGGGAAACACCATATATTTT.

There are many counts of this clonotype. The rearrangement joins TRBV20-1 to TRBJ2-7; unclear D gene. The CDR3 totals 14 residues. From germline, CDR1 is DFQATT and CDR2 SNEGSKA (reference sequence). The germline V and J ends were trimmed by 0 bases and 5 bases, with 14 bases remaining between them. CDR3: CSARDGSSIDEQYF. Here the CDR3 DNA reads TGCAGTGCTAGAGATGGTAGCTCTATCGACGAGCAGTACTTC.

The sample holds a few counts of this clonotype. The chain uses TRBV6-1 and TRBJ2-7; tentative D call: TRBD2 (6 bases). Trimming took 6 bases from V and 0 from J, leaving 12 bases between them. This CDR3 comprises 14 residues. Germline-derived CDR1 and CDR2 are MNHNS and SASEGT. CDR3 protein: CASRIGGVSYEQYF. CDR3 coding DNA: TGTGCCAGCAGGATCGGGGGAGTCTCCTACGAGCAGTACTTC.

This clonotype was seen at least ten times. The chain uses TRBV7-6 and TRBJ1-3; D remains ambiguous. Germline lookup yields CDR1 SGHVS and CDR2 FNYEAQ. CDR3 size: 17 residues. Trimming stripped 0 bases from V and 0 bases from J, with 12 bases between. CDR3 protein: CASSLAGGSVSGNTIYF. The CDR3 bases are TGTGCCAGCAGCTTAGCAGGAGGGTCCGTCTCTGGAAACACCATATATTTT.

This clonotype was recorded many times. V and J are TRBV29-1 and TRBJ2-2; D is undetermined. The length of the CDR3 is 13 residues. Germline V gives CDR1 SQVTM, CDR2 ANQGSEA. V lost 0 bases, J lost 4 bases, and 6 bases lay in between. CDR3 nucleotide sequence: TGCAGCGTTGAAGATGACGGCACCGGGGAGCTGTTTTTT. It yields the protein CSVEDDGTGELFF.

There are a few counts of this clonotype. The chain uses TRBV18 and TRBJ2-5; unclear D gene. Germline V CDR1 and CDR2: KGHSH, LQKENI. This CDR3 is built from 13 residues. V dropped 10 bases and J dropped 5 bases, with 17 bases sitting between them. The chain's CDR3 is CATLISQEETQYF. CDR3 in DNA: TGTGCCACCCTAATCTCCCAGGAGGAGACCCAGTACTTC.

The sample holds a few counts of this clonotype. The chain employs TRBV29-1 and TRBJ2-3; D is unclear. The CDR3 loop spans 14 amino acids. Germline CDR1 reads SQVTM; CDR2 reads ANQGSEA. V was pared by 8 bases and J by 2 bases, with 17 bases between. CDR3 bases: TGCAGCTCTGGGGAACTCCGGCCCACAGATACGCAGTATTTT. It specifies CSSGELRPTDTQYF.

This chain connects TRBV27 to TRBJ2-7; D unresolved. Trimming removed 8 bases from V and 6 bases from J, with 17 bases in between. This CDR3 has 13 amino acids. From germline, CDR1 is MNHEY and CDR2 SMNVEV (reference sequence). The CDR3 is CASSPQIVSEQYF. The CDR3 nucleotides are TGTGCCAGCTCCCCCCAAATAGTGAGCGAGCAGTACTTC.

This clonotype was counted a few times. Its ends do not fully match the called genes, so a read error is possible. This chain links TRBV11-3 with TRBJ2-1, with a tentative D call TRBD1 (6 bases). Germline CDR1 SGHNT, CDR2 YENEEA. The CDR3 length is 13 residues. The CDR3 loop is CASSKQDSGMQVF. CDR3 in DNA: TGTGCCAGCAGCAAGCAGGACAGCGGCATGCAGGTCTTC. Based on the CDR3 plus reference TRBV11-3 and TRBJ2-1, the full variable domain is EAGVVQSPRYKIIEKKQPVAFWCNPISGHNTLYWYLQNLGQGPELLIRYENEEAVDDSQLPKDRFSAERLKGVDSTLKIQPAELGDSAVYLCASSKQDSGMQVFGPGTRLTVL.

The chain has TRBV5-5 and TRBJ2-7; D could derive from TRBD1 or TRBD2 (5 bases each). Germline values: CDR1 SGHKS, CDR2 YYEKEE (reference sequence). The CDR3 extends over 17 amino acids. Trimming cost V 1 base and J 2 bases, with 19 bases left between them. The DNA for the CDR3 is TGTGCCAGCAGCTTGACGGACGCCCGGGACCGGGCCTACGAGCAGTACTTC. It encodes CASSLTDARDRAYEQYF.

At least ten counts were recorded for this clonotype. This chain links TRBV14 with TRBJ1-2; tentatively, D is TRBD1 (6 bases). Between the trimmed V and J ends, which lost 3 bases and 5 bases, there was a span of 10 bases. CDR1 is SGHDN and CDR2 is FVKESK in the germline V gene. This CDR3 contains 13 residues. The CDR3 region is CASSQGGWYGYTF. The CDR3 DNA reads as TGTGCCAGCAGCCAGGGGGGCTGGTATGGCTACACCTTC. The variable domain in full, with the rest retrieved from reference TRBV14 and TRBJ1-2, is EAGVTQFPSHSVIEKGQTVTLRCDPISGHDNLYWYRRVMGKEIKFLLHFVKESKQDESGMPNNRFLAERTGGTYSTLKVQPAELEDSGVYFCASSQGGWYGYTFGSGTRLTVV.

This chain joins TRBV19 and TRBJ1-4; D is possibly TRBD1 (6 bases). Germline V CDR1 and CDR2: LNHDA, SQIVND (reference sequence). Trimming cost V 3 bases and J 6 bases, with 11 bases left between them. This CDR3 is built from 14 residues. CDR3 coding DNA: TGTGCCAGTAGTATTTGGGGGCGTGATGAAAAACTGTTTTTT. This sequence encodes CASSIWGRDEKLFF.

This clonotype was counted between two and nine times. The chain recombines TRBV4-2 with TRBJ1-4; the D is unclear. The CDR3 is 16 amino acids. The V gene lost 1 base and the J gene lost 7 bases, with 16 bases spanning the gap. CDR1 is LGHNA and CDR2 is YNFKEQ in the germline V gene. CDR3 loop: CASSQGPKGSTEKLFF. As DNA, the CDR3 is TGTGCCAGCAGCCAAGGTCCGAAGGGTAGTACTGAAAAACTGTTTTTT.

Many counts were recorded for this clonotype. This chain uses TRBV28 with TRBJ2-7; D unresolved. The CDR3 is 15 amino acids. The V end lost 2 bases, the J end lost 7 bases, and 18 bases lay between the germline ends. CDR1 MDHEN and CDR2 SYDVKM come from the germline V gene. The CDR3 loop is CASSLTKFARSEQYF. DNA of the CDR3: TGTGCCAGCAGTTTAACCAAGTTCGCGAGGAGTGAGCAGTACTTC. The whole variable domain, remainder taken from reference TRBV28 and TRBJ2-7, is DVKVTQSSRYLVKRTGEKVFLECVQDMDHENMFWYRQDPGLGLRLIYFSYDVKMKEKGDIPEGYSVSREKKERFSLILESASTNQTSMYLCASSLTKFARSEQYFGPGTRLTVT.

This clonotype was observed a few times. This chain uses TRBV5-1 with TRBJ2-7; 9 nucleotides match TRBD2. The trim removed 7 bases at V and 1 base at J, leaving 9 bases unmatched. Germline lookup yields CDR1 SGHRS and CDR2 YFSETQ. The CDR3 contains 15 residues. For the CDR3, the DNA is TGCGCCAGCCGTCCTAGCGGGGCCGGGTCCTACGAGCAGTACTTC. This codes for CASRPSGAGSYEQYF.

This clonotype appeared many times. This chain connects TRBV6-2 or TRBV6-3 to TRBJ2-4; D is unresolved. The CDR3 covers 13 residues. Trimming stripped 5 bases from V and 6 bases from J, with 11 bases between. Germline V gives CDR1 MNHEY, CDR2 SVGEGT. For the CDR3, the DNA is TGTGCCAGCAGTACCGGGCCAGGAAACATTCAGTACTTC. It encodes CASSTGPGNIQYF.

This clonotype was counted ten times or more. The chain is built from TRBV29-1 and TRBJ2-3; 8 bases align to TRBD2. Germline V gene lookup returns CDR1 SQVTM and CDR2 ANQGSEA. Losses at the gene ends were 3 bases for V and 8 bases for J; bases not matched to a gene: 7. There are 13 residues in the CDR3. The CDR3 loop reads CSVDPGRAGTQYF. The CDR3, as DNA: TGCAGCGTTGACCCCGGGAGGGCCGGTACGCAGTATTTT.

This chain uses TRBV28 with TRBJ2-5; 7 bases match TRBD1. The CDR3 has 14 residues. CDR1 is MDHEN and CDR2 is SYDVKM in the germline V gene. The J segment lost 4 bases and the V segment lost 3 bases, leaving 5 bases of the junction unmatched. This CDR3 reads CASSFRDRAETQYF. CDR3 nucleotide sequence: TGTGCCAGCAGTTTTAGAGACAGGGCAGAGACCCAGTACTTC.

This clonotype appeared a few times. J is TRBJ2-1 and V is TRBV29-1, with 7 bases that match TRBD2. This CDR3 spans 15 amino acids. J lost 3 bases, V lost 6 bases, and 11 bases had no gene match. Germline CDR1 reads SQVTM; CDR2 reads ANQGSEA. The CDR3 DNA reads TGCAGCGTGAAGACGCGGGAGCGGGTCTACAATGAGCAGTTCTTC. Translation: CSVKTRERVYNEQFF.

The V and J genes are TRBV20-1 and TRBJ2-1, with 8 bases identical to TRBD2. Germline-derived CDR1 and CDR2 are DFQATT and SNEGSKA (reference sequence). Trimming removed 3 bases from V and 1 base from J; junction bases left unmatched: 2. CDR3 size: 14 residues. CDR3 coding DNA: TGCAGTGCTAGGCGCGGGGGGTCCTACAATGAGCAGTTCTTC. Protein: CSARRGGSYNEQFF.

This sequence joins TRBV12-3 or TRBV12-4 and TRBJ2-1, with 8 bases identical to TRBD2. With V trimmed by 7 bases and J by 9 bases, 14 bases remained unmatched. The CDR3 consists of 15 residues. The CDR3 region is CASTRGLGVLREQFF. The CDR3 DNA reads TGTGCCAGCACAAGGGGACTAGGTGTCTTACGTGAGCAGTTCTTC.